This TCR beta chain emerged from a study of blood T cell repertoires in COVID-19. The wider study: PBMCs, B-cell-depleted T cells, or T cells were the source of the cDNA or gDNA that made up the material.

V lost 6 bases, J lost 10 bases, and 11 bases stayed unmatched. This CDR3 region has 14 residues. The germline V gene encodes CDR1 MNHNY and CDR2 SVGAGI (reference sequence). Here immunoSEQ multiplex PCR was the method, and the copy in TCRdb shows in-frame clones only, minus some. The sample has over 85,000 clones; 87% are singletons. The clonotype was recovered from a woman at least 80 years old with acute or convalescent COVID-19. Input material: peripheral blood. This chain links TRBV6-6 with TRBJ2-7, with TRBD2 matching 11 bases. CDR3 bases: TGTGCCAGCAGCCTACTAGCGGGAGAGTCGTTACAGTACTTC. The encoded protein is CASSLLAGESLQYF.